This TCR beta chain is drawn from a study of T cell responses to AZD1222 COVID-19 vaccine. The study, taken as a whole, reports: Regions 160-218 and 743-854 held dominance among vaccine-associated CD4 TCRs, which spanned spike. The sample set comprised mostly white British donors with more females, and clonal diversity was possibly underestimated.

Some clones are missing from TCRdb's copy, which holds only in-frame ones; the method was immunoSEQ multiplex PCR. The sample lists 100,000 to 150,000 clones, approximately 85% occurring once. Trimming left V 10 bases short and J 1 base short, with 13 bases between. The length of the CDR3 is 13 residues. Points on this clone: Its antigen is as yet unknown.

The V call is TRBV12-3 or TRBV12-4, the J call TRBJ1-1, with D unclear. The TCR comes from an adult who received the AZD1222 COVID-19 vaccine. Specimen: peripheral blood, collected 28 days after the second AZD1222 dose. CDR3 sequence (DNA): TGTGCCAACAAGGATTTCCCGAACACTGAAGCTTTCTTT. It yields the protein CANKDFPNTEAFF.